This note documents a single T cell receptor (beta chain) sequence. Its antigen is currently unknown. The record originates from a study of Ad26.COV2.S vaccination and SARS-CoV-2 variants. Trimming stripped 1 base from V and 7 bases from J, with 13 bases between. Germline values: CDR1 KGHSH, CDR2 LQKENI. The length of the CDR3 is 14 residues. Study results and limitations: Reported post-vaccination CD8+ and CD4+ T cell responses to spike showed substantial breadth.

Specified treatment: 15 to 20 received Ad26.COV2.S at low or high dose, single or two shots; several received placebo; per-sample allocation not given. Day 63 following the first vaccine or placebo injection was when the samples were taken. An Ad26 vector was used to express Wuhan-strain SARS-CoV-2 spike as the vaccine. Produced via immunoSEQ multiplex PCR; TCRdb's table is partial and in-frame only. The table lists 440,000 or so clones, 89% of them singletons. This rearrangement joins TRBV18 to TRBJ1-1; D might be TRBD1 (6 bases). This clonotype was sampled from a person between 18 and 65 years old who received the Ad26.COV2.S COVID-19 vaccine or a placebo. This sample comprised peripheral blood, obtained in a trial of Ad26.COV2.S vaccine versus placebo. The CDR3 here is CASSPLTQGHEAFF. The CDR3 nucleotides are TGTGCCAGCTCACCACTTACACAGGGACATGAAGCTTTCTTT.